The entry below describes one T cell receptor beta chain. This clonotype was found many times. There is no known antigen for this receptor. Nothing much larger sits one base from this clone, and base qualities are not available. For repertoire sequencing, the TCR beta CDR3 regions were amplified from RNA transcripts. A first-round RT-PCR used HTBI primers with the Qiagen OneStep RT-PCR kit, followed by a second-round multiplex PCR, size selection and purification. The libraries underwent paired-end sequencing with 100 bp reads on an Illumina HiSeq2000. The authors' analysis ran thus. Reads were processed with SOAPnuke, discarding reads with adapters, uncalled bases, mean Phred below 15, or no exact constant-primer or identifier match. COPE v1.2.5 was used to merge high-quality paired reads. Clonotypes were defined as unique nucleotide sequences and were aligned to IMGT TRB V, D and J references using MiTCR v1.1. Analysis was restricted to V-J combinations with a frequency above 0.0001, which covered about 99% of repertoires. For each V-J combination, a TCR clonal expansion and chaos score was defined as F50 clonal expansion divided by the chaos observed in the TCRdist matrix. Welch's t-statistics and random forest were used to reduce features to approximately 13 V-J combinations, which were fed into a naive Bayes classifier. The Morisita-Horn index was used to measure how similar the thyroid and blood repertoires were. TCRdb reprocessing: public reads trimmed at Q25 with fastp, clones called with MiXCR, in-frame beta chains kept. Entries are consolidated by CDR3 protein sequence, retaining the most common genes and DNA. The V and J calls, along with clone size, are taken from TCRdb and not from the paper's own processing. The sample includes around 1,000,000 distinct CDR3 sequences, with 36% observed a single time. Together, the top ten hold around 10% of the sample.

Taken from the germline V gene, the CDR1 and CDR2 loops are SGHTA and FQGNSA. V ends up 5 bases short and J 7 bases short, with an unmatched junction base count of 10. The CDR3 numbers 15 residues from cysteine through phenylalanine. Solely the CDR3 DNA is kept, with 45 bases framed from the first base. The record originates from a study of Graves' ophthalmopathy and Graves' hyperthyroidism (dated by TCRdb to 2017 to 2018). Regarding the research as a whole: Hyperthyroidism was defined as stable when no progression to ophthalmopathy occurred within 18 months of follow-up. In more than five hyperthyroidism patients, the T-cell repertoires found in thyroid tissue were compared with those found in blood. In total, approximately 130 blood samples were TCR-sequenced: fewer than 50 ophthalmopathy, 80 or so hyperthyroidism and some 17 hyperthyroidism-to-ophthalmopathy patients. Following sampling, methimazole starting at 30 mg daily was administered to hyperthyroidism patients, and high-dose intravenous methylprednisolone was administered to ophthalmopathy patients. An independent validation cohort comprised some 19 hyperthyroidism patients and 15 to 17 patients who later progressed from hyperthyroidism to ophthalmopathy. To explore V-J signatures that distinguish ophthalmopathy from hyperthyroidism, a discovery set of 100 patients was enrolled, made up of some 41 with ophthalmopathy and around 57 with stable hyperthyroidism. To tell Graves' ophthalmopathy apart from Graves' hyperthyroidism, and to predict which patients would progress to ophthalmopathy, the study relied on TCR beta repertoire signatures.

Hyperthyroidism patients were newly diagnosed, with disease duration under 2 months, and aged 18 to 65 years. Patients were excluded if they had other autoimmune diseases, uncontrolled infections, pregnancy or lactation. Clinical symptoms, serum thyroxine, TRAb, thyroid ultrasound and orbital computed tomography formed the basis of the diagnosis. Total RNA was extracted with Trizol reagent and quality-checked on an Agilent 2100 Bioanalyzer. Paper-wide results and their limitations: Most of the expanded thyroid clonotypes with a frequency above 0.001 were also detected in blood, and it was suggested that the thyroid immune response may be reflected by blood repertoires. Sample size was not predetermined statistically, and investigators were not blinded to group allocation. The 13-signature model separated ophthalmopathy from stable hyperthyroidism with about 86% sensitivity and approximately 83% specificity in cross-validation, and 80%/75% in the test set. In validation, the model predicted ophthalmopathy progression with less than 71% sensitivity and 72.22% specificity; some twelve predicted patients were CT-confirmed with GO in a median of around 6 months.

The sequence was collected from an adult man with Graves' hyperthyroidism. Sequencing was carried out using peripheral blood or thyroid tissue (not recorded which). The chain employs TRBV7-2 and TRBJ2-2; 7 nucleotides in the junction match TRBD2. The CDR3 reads CASSPLARKGGELFF. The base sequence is TGTGCCAGCAGCCCACTAGCGAGGAAGGGCGGGGAGCTGTTTTTT.